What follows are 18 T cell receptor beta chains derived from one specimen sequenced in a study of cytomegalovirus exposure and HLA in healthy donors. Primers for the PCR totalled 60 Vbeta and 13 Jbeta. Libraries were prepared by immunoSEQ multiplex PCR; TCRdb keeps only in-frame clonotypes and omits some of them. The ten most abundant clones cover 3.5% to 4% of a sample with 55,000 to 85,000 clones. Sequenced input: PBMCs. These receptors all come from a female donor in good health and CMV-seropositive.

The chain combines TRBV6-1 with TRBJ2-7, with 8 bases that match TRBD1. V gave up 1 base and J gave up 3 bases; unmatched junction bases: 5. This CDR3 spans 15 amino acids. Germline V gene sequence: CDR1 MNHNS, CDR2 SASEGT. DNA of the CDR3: TGTGCCAGCAGTGAAGTGAGGACAGGGAACTACGAGCAGTACTTC. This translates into CASSEVRTGNYEQYF.

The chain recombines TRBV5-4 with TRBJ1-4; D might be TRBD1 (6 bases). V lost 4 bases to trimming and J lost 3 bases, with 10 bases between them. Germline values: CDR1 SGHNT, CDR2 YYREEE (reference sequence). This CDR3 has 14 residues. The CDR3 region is CASSVQGANEKLFF. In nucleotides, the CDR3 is TGTGCCAGCAGCGTACAGGGTGCTAATGAAAAACTGTTTTTT. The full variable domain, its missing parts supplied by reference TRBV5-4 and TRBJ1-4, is ETGVTQSPTHLIKTRGQQVTLRCSSQSGHNTVSWYQQALGQGPQFIFQYYREEENGRGNFPPRFSGLQFPNYSSELNVNALELDDSALYLCASSVQGANEKLFFGSGTQLSVL.

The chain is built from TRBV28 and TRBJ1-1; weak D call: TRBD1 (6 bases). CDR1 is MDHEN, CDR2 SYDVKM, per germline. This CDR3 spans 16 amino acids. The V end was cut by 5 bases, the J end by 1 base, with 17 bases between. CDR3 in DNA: TGTGCCAGCAGTGCCCCCCGGGACAAAAAGAACACTGAAGCTTTCTTT. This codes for CASSAPRDKKNTEAFF.

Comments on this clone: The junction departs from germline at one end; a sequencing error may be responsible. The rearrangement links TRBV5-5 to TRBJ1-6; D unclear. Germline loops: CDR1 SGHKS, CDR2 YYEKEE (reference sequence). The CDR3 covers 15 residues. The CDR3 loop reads CASSRPDKYNSPLHF. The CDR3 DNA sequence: TGTGCCAGCAGCCGACCAGACAAGTATAATTCACCCCTACACTTT.

The CDR3: CATRGQGPWTEAFF. The CDR3, as DNA: TGTGCCACCCGAGGGCAGGGGCCGTGGACTGAAGCTTTCTTT. The gene calls are TRBV2 and TRBJ1-1; TRBD1 might be the D (6 bases). Germline loops: CDR1 SNHLY, CDR2 FYNNEI. The CDR3 spans 14 residues. Trimming cost V 10 bases and J 5 bases, with 20 bases left between them.

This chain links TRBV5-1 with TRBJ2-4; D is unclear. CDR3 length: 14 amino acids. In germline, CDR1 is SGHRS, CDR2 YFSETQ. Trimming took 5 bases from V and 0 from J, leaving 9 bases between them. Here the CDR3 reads CASSSAVAKNIQYF. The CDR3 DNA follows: TGCGCCAGCAGTAGTGCGGTAGCCAAAAACATTCAGTACTTC.

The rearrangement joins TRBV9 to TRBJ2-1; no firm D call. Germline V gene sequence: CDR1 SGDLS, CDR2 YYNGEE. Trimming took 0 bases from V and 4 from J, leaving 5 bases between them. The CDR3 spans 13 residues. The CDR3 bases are TGTGCCAGCAGCGTAGAAACTTACAATGAGCAGTTCTTC. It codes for CASSVETYNEQFF.

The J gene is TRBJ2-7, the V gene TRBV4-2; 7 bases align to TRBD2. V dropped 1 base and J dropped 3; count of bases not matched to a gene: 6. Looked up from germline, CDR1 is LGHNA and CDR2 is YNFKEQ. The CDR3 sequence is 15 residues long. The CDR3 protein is CASSQGAGPYYEQYF. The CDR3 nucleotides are TGTGCCAGCAGCCAAGGAGCGGGACCCTACTACGAGCAGTACTTC.

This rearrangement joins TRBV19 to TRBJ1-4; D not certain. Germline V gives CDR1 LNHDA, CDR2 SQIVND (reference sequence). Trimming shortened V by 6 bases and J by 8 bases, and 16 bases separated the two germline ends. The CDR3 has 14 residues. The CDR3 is CASRPVFEEEKLFF. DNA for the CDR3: TGTGCCAGTAGGCCGGTCTTCGAGGAAGAAAAACTGTTTTTT. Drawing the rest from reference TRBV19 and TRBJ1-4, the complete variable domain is DGGITQSPKYLFRKEGQNVTLSCEQNLNHDAMYWYRQDPGQGLRLIYYSQIVNDFQKGDIAEGYSVSREKKESFPLTVTSAQKNPTAFYLCASRPVFEEEKLFFGSGTQLSVL.

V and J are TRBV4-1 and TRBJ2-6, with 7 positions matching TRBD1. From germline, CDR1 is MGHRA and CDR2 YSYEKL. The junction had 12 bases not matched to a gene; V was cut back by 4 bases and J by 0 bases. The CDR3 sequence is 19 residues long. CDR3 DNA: TGCGCCAGCAGCCGAATACCGGGACAGACCCCCTCTGGGGCCAACGTCCTGACTTTC. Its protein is CASSRIPGQTPSGANVLTF.

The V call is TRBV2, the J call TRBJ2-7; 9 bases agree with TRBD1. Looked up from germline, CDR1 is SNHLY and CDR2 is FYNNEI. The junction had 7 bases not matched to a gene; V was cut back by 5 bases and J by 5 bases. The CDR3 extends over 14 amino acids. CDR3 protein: CASSTNRGRDEQYF. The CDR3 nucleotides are TGTGCCAGCAGTACAAACAGGGGGCGGGACGAGCAGTACTTC.

The CDR3, as DNA: TGTGCCAGCAGCGCTTACAGGGGCTCCTACGAGCAGTACTTC. This sequence encodes CASSAYRGSYEQYF. The chain combines TRBV7-3 with TRBJ2-7, with TRBD1 matching over 7 bases. This CDR3 is built from 14 residues. The germline V gene encodes CDR1 SGHTA and CDR2 FQGTGA. V trimming: 5 bases; J trimming: 0 bases; junction bases outside the gene matches: 4.

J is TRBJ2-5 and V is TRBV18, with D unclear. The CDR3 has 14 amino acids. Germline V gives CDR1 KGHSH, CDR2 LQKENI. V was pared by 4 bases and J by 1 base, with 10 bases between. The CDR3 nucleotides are TGTGCCAGCTCACTACCCAACTCCCAAGAGACCCAGTACTTC. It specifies CASSLPNSQETQYF.

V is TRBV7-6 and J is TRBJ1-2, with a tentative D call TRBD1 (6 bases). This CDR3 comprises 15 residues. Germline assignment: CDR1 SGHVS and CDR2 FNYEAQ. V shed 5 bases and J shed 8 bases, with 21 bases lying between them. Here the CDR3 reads CASSPGTRGRGGYTF. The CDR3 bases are TGTGCCAGCAGCCCCGGGACTAGGGGGAGGGGCGGCTACACCTTC.

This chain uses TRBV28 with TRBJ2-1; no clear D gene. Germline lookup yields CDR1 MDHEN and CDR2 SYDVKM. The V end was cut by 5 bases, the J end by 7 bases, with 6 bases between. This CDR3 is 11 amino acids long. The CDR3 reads CASSLRNEQFF. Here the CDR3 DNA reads TGTGCCAGCAGTCTCCGTAATGAGCAGTTCTTC.

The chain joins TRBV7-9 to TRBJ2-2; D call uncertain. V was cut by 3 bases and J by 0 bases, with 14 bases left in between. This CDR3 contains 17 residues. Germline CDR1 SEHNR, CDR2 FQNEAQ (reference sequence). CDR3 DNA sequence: TGTGCCAGCAGCTTCTCCATCCGACTGCCGAACACCGGGGAGCTGTTTTTT. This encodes CASSFSIRLPNTGELFF.

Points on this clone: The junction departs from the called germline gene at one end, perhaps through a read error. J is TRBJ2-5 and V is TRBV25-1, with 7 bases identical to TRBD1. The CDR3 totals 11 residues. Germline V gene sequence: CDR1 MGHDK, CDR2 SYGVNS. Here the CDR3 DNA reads TGTGCCAGCAGTGGGGGGACAGCTCTAAACTTC. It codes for CASSGGTALNF.

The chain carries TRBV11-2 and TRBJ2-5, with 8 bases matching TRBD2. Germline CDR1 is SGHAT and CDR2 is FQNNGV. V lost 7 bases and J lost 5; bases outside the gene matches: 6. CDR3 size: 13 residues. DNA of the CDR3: TGTGCCAGCACTCCCGGGGGGGAGGAGACCCAGTACTTC. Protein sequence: CASTPGGEETQYF.